The 16 T cell receptor beta chains given below trace back to one sample, sequenced in a study of OX40 agonist ivuxolimab in advanced cancers. Sequenced by immunoSEQ multiplex PCR; TCRdb stores in-frame clones only, minus some. The sample includes about 82,000 clones, around 92% of them seen just once. Sample: CD4+ or CD8+ T cells sorted from blood, taken in a trial of the OX40 agonist ivuxolimab. The receptors come from an adult with an advanced solid tumor such as melanoma, head and neck, liver or kidney cancer.

V gene TRBV6-5 combines with J gene TRBJ1-1, with D hard to call. With 3 bases removed from V and 1 base from J, the gap between germline ends came to 15 bases. The CDR3 covers 16 residues. The germline V gene has CDR1 MNHEY and CDR2 SVGAGI. The CDR3 coding sequence is TGTGCCAGCAGTTATCCCCCGACAACTACGAACACTGAAGCTTTCTTT. It specifies CASSYPPTTTNTEAFF.

The rearrangement uses TRBV7-9 and TRBJ1-1; D is unclear. CDR3 length: 11 residues. V was clipped by 3 bases and J by 5 bases, with 4 bases between them. The V gene's germline CDR1 is SEHNR and CDR2 FQNEAQ (reference sequence). The CDR3 loop is CASSFATEAFF. DNA for the CDR3: TGTGCCAGCAGCTTTGCGACTGAAGCTTTCTTT.

The chain joins TRBV2 to TRBJ2-2; D remains unclear. Deletions cut 2 bases from V and 8 bases from J, with 12 bases between. This CDR3 is built from 14 residues. Germline V lookup: CDR1 SNHLY, CDR2 FYNNEI. CDR3 sequence reads: CASSESAVVGELFF. In DNA, the CDR3 is TGTGCCAGCAGTGAATCGGCGGTAGTGGGGGAGCTGTTTTTT. The full variable domain, in which reference TRBV2 and TRBJ2-2 provide the parts outside the CDR3, is EPEVTQTPSHQVTQMGQEVILRCVPISNHLYFYWYRQILGQKVEFLVSFYNNEISEKSEIFDDQFSVERPDGSNFTLKIRSTKLEDSAMYFCASSESAVVGELFFGEGSRLTVL.

J is TRBJ2-3 and V is TRBV9, with TRBD2 matching over 16 bases. Germline CDR1 reads SGDLS; CDR2 reads YYNGEE. This CDR3 has 20 residues. Trimming cost V 0 bases and J 6 bases; bases outside gene matches: 13. The CDR3 spells CASSVDPSGTSGGALDTQYF. For the CDR3, the DNA is TGTGCCAGCAGCGTAGACCCCTCCGGGACTAGCGGGGGGGCCTTGGATACGCAGTATTTT.

This chain uses TRBV4-1 with TRBJ2-1; D is uncertain. CDR1 is MGHRA and CDR2 is YSYEKL in the germline V gene. CDR3 length: 14 amino acids. Trimming took 1 base from V and 3 from J, leaving 7 bases between them. The CDR3 DNA reads TGCGCCAGCAGCCAAGGACCTAACTACAATGAGCAGTTCTTC. It codes for CASSQGPNYNEQFF.

The chain joins TRBV7-9 to TRBJ1-6; no definite D call. V was cut by 5 bases and J by 7 bases, with 15 bases left in between. This CDR3 region has 15 residues. Germline V gives CDR1 SEHNR, CDR2 FQNEAQ (reference sequence). CDR3 in amino acids: CASSPLAGPNSPLHF. CDR3 DNA sequence: TGTGCCAGCAGCCCCTTAGCAGGCCCCAATTCACCCCTCCACTTT.

J is TRBJ2-7 and V is TRBV5-6; possibly TRBD1 or TRBD2 for D (5 bases each). The CDR3 loop spans 17 amino acids. Per the germline V gene, CDR1 is SGHDT and CDR2 is YYEEEE. Trimming shortened V by 0 bases and J by 3 bases, and 19 bases separated the two germline ends. The CDR3 nucleotides are TGTGCCAGCAGCTTGGTGGGTGGGGGTCAGGGACGCTACGAGCAGTACTTC. It encodes CASSLVGGGQGRYEQYF.

Here the CDR3 DNA reads TGTGCCAGCTTTGCTTCTAATGAGCAGTTCTTC. This codes for CASFASNEQFF. V usage is TRBV7-9 and J usage is TRBJ2-1; unclear D gene. Germline assignment: CDR1 SEHNR and CDR2 FQNEAQ (reference sequence). V lost 8 bases and J lost 7, with 9 bases in between. The CDR3 covers 11 residues.

The J gene is TRBJ2-7, the V gene TRBV6-1, with 10 bases fitting TRBD1. V shed 10 bases, J shed 1 base, and the junction held 10 bases outside the gene matches. The CDR3 is 15 residues long. Germline values: CDR1 MNHNS, CDR2 SASEGT. DNA for the CDR3: TGTGCCACCGAACTCCGGGACAGGGGATCCTACGAGCAGTACTTC. Residues: CATELRDRGSYEQYF.

This chain connects TRBV6-6 to TRBJ2-7, with D perhaps TRBD1 (6 bases). The CDR3 totals 12 residues. V shed 2 bases and J shed 10 bases, with 12 bases lying between them. The germline gives CDR1 MNHNY, CDR2 SVGAGI (reference sequence). CDR3 sequence: CASSYTTGTQYF. The CDR3 nucleotides read TGTGCCAGCAGTTACACGACAGGAACTCAGTACTTC.

This chain links TRBV6-4 with TRBJ2-3; 14 bases are a match to TRBD2. The CDR3 spans 15 residues. Germline V CDR1 and CDR2: MRHNA, SNTAGT. J was trimmed by 4 bases and V by 3 bases; bases with no gene match: 0. CDR3 bases: TGTGCCAGCAGTGAGACTAGCGGGGGGGCAGATACGCAGTATTTT. It translates to CASSETSGGADTQYF.

The chain employs TRBV7-6 and TRBJ2-1, with TRBD2 matching over 10 bases. V lost 8 bases to trimming and J lost 9 bases; unmatched junction nucleotides: 7. Germline CDR1 reads SGHVS; CDR2 reads FNYEAQ. The CDR3 is 13 amino acids. The CDR3 spells CASGLSGGSEQFF. The CDR3, as DNA: TGTGCCAGCGGCCTTAGCGGGGGGTCTGAGCAGTTCTTC.

The V call is TRBV30, the J call TRBJ1-4, with TRBD1 identical over 9 bases. V gave up 2 bases and J gave up 7 bases; unmatched junction bases: 5. Germline V gene lookup returns CDR1 GTSNPN and CDR2 SVGIG (reference sequence). This CDR3 comprises 14 residues. This chain's CDR3 is CAWSTGTGLEKLFF. The CDR3 nucleotides are TGTGCCTGGAGTACCGGGACAGGGCTTGAAAAACTGTTTTTT.

The chain recombines TRBV5-1 with TRBJ2-5; 8 bases match TRBD2. The V and J ends lost 0 bases and 2 bases, in that order; junction bases with no gene match: 6. The germline V gene has CDR1 SGHRS and CDR2 YFSETQ. This CDR3 has 16 amino acids. For the CDR3, the DNA is TGCGCCAGCAGCTTGGGTCCAGCGGGGGTACAAGAGACCCAGTACTTC. Protein sequence: CASSLGPAGVQETQYF.

This chain connects TRBV19 to TRBJ1-1; D unclear. Trimming cost V 0 bases and J 3 bases, with 11 bases left between them. The CDR3 extends over 15 amino acids. Germline CDR1 LNHDA, CDR2 SQIVND (reference sequence). The CDR3, as DNA: TGTGCCAGTAGTATAGAGAAAGGGTTCGACACTGAAGCTTTCTTT. This translates into CASSIEKGFDTEAFF.

In this sample, this clone turned up once. This rearrangement joins TRBV7-9 to TRBJ2-7; D might be TRBD2 (6 bases). Germline CDR1 and CDR2: SEHNR and FQNEAQ (reference sequence). The CDR3 length is 15 residues. V was pared by 3 bases and J by 6 bases, with 18 bases between. The CDR3 DNA reads TGTGCCAGCAGCTTGTTGAGGAGGGCGACGTCCGAGCAGTACTTC. Protein sequence: CASSLLRRATSEQYF.